This T cell receptor beta chain was observed in a study of regulatory T cells in long-lasting Graves disease. Trimming pared 5 bases from V and 3 bases from J, leaving 13 bases between. Per germline, CDR1 MNHEY and CDR2 SVGEGT. The CDR3 spans 14 residues. With regard to this clonotype: A read error may explain this, as a much larger clone is one base away.

Arm-PCR of CDR3 regions and iRepertoire HTBI primers were the basis on which TCR beta libraries were built. TCRdb reprocessed the multiplex PCR reads via MiXCR and lists one record per CDR3 protein. The repertoire consists of 250,000 to 300,000 distinct CDR3 sequences, with 15% to 20% occurring once and the leading ten covering approximately 15%. As to time point: newly diagnosed GD, antithyroid drugs for less than 3 months. PBMC RNA served as the TCR library source. These data were also reused for a study on T cells in Graves' hyperthyroidism and ophthalmopathy.

The gene calls are TRBV6-2 or TRBV6-3 and TRBJ1-1; D gene uncertain. The sequence derives from a woman aged 25 to 39 with Graves disease. The sequenced sample was peripheral blood mononuclear cells (PBMCs), obtained at new diagnosis, from a patient treated with antithyroid drugs. The CDR3 is CASSEGLRHTEAFF. CDR3 nucleotide sequence: TGTGCCAGCAGTGAAGGACTCAGGCACACTGAAGCTTTCTTT.